A single sample gave rise to the 23 T cell receptor beta chains below, sequenced in a study of cytomegalovirus exposure and HLA in healthy donors. 60 Vbeta and 13 Jbeta primers were used in PCR. Sequenced by immunoSEQ multiplex PCR; TCRdb stores in-frame clones only, minus some. This sample has around 150,000 clones; around a tenth occur once, and the top ten carry 1.8%. The material sequenced was PBMCs. All receptors come from a male donor in good health and CMV-seronegative.

V usage is TRBV27 and J usage is TRBJ2-2; D is uncertain. Germline CDR1 reads MNHEY; CDR2 reads SMNVEV (reference sequence). The CDR3 is 14 amino acids. V gave up 1 base and J gave up 6 bases, with 9 bases separating them. The chain's CDR3 is CASSLLKEAGELFF. The CDR3 DNA follows: TGTGCCAGCAGTTTATTGAAAGAGGCCGGGGAGCTGTTTTTT.

The chain links TRBV9 to TRBJ2-7; 7 bases are a match to TRBD2. Germline-derived CDR1 and CDR2 are SGDLS and YYNGEE. The junction had 9 bases not matched to a gene; V was cut back by 4 bases and J by 5 bases. This CDR3 has 14 amino acids. The CDR3 loop reads CASSNGGRIHEQYF. The CDR3 DNA is TGTGCCAGCAGCAACGGCGGGAGAATACACGAGCAGTACTTC.

V and J are TRBV28 and TRBJ1-5; D is unclear. This CDR3 contains 15 residues. Germline CDR1 MDHEN, CDR2 SYDVKM. The V gene lost 2 bases and the J gene lost 3 bases, with 11 bases spanning the gap. The CDR3 sequence: CASSLIVTDNQPQHF. CDR3 DNA sequence: TGTGCCAGCAGTTTAATCGTTACAGACAATCAGCCCCAGCATTTT.

The table lists this clone with a count of one. The CDR3: CASIDHRGRSSGTFTDTQYF. CDR3 DNA: TGTGCCAGCATCGATCACAGGGGGCGTAGTTCAGGGACCTTCACAGATACGCAGTATTTT. The chain links TRBV21-1 to TRBJ2-3; the table's D gene call, TRBD1, was not cross checked with the DNA. TRBV21-1 constitutes a pseudogene. This CDR3 comprises 20 residues.

This sequence joins TRBV5-5 and TRBJ2-1; tentatively, D is TRBD1 (6 bases). The CDR3 length is 13 residues. Between the trimmed V and J ends, which lost 4 bases and 7 bases, there was a span of 12 bases. Germline V lookup: CDR1 SGHKS, CDR2 YYEKEE (reference sequence). CDR3 bases: TGTGCCAGCAGCGGGCGGACAGTTAATGAGCAGTTCTTC. It yields the protein CASSGRTVNEQFF.

The V call is TRBV19, the J call TRBJ1-1, with 8 bases matching TRBD1. CDR1 LNHDA and CDR2 SQIVND come from the germline V gene (reference sequence). V was clipped by 6 bases and J by 0 bases; unmatched bases: 12. The CDR3 has 17 amino acids. The CDR3 loop is CASRPGGAGLVNTEAFF. The CDR3 region has the DNA TGTGCCAGTAGACCAGGGGGCGCCGGGTTAGTGAACACTGAAGCTTTCTTT.

Only a few counts were recorded for this clone. The gene calls are TRBV28 and TRBJ1-4, with TRBD1 matching 7 bases. The CDR3 contains 12 residues. CDR1 is MDHEN, CDR2 SYDVKM, per germline. Trimming cost V 6 bases and J 16 bases; bases outside gene matches: 11. This chain's CDR3 is CASSGGRRGWFF. The CDR3 coding sequence is TGTGCCAGCAGCGGGGGACGCAGGGGGTGGTTTTTT.

The sample holds a few counts of this clone. The rearrangement uses TRBV5-4 and TRBJ2-5; 13 bases align to TRBD2. The J call may be incorrect, as the DNA end agrees better with TRBJ2-7. Germline lookup yields CDR1 SGHNT and CDR2 YYREEE (reference sequence). CDR3 size: 15 residues. The CDR3: CASSEGLAGIHEQYF. CDR3 nucleotide sequence: TGTGCCAGCAGCGAGGGACTAGCGGGGATACACGAGCAGTACTTC.

The rearrangement links TRBV10-1 to TRBJ1-1, with D possibly being TRBD1 (5 bases). Germline V lookup: CDR1 WNHNN, CDR2 SYGVQD (reference sequence). This CDR3 has 14 residues. Trimming shortened V by 6 bases and J by 1 base, and 12 bases separated the two germline ends. The CDR3 is CASRKGSANTEAFF. The CDR3 coding sequence is TGCGCCAGCAGGAAGGGGTCGGCGAACACTGAAGCTTTCTTT.

A few counts support this clone. The rearrangement links TRBV11-2 to TRBJ2-7; the D gene is possibly TRBD1 (6 bases). Germline assignment: CDR1 SGHAT and CDR2 FQNNGV. V lost 3 bases and J 4 bases, leaving 13 bases between the germline ends. This CDR3 has 14 amino acids. CDR3 sequence: CASSFFSGVYEQYF. DNA of the CDR3: TGTGCCAGCAGCTTCTTCTCAGGGGTGTACGAGCAGTACTTC.

This clone was seen a handful of times. V and J are TRBV6-1 and TRBJ1-2; the D gene is possibly TRBD1 (5 bases). Germline lookup yields CDR1 MNHNS and CDR2 SASEGT. Trimming took off 10 bases at V and 8 bases at J, with 20 bases between the two ends. CDR3 length: 13 amino acids. The CDR3 region has the DNA TGTGCCACCCTGGGGCCGGGTTCTTACGGCTACACCTTC. Translation: CATLGPGSYGYTF.

The chain carries TRBV28 and TRBJ1-4, with 10 bases matching TRBD1. The ends lost 4 bases at V and 1 base at J; junction bases unmatched: 6. From germline, CDR1 is MDHEN and CDR2 SYDVKM. The CDR3 consists of 17 residues. The CDR3, as DNA: TGTGCCAGCAGTTCCCTGACAGGGGGCTTAACTAATGAAAAACTGTTTTTT. Translated: CASSSLTGGLTNEKLFF.

This clone was seen only a few times. V and J are TRBV28 and TRBJ2-7, with no clear D. CDR3 length: 15 amino acids. Trimming took off 6 bases at V and 1 base at J, with 16 bases between the two ends. Germline assignment: CDR1 MDHEN and CDR2 SYDVKM. CDR3 residues: CASSPPPTGSYEQYF. The CDR3 DNA follows: TGTGCCAGCAGCCCTCCCCCCACCGGGTCCTACGAGCAGTACTTC.

This rearrangement joins TRBV19 to TRBJ2-1; 9 bases are a match to TRBD2. Germline loops: CDR1 LNHDA, CDR2 SQIVND (reference sequence). V shed 7 bases and J 5 bases; nucleotides not matched to a gene: 9. CDR3 length: 15 residues. The CDR3 sequence: CASINSGSRNNEQFF. As DNA, the CDR3 is TGTGCCAGTATTAATAGCGGGAGTAGGAACAATGAGCAGTTCTTC.

The chain employs TRBV18 and TRBJ1-2; the D is unclear. Germline V CDR1 and CDR2: KGHSH, LQKENI. The CDR3 is 15 residues long. V dropped 1 base and J dropped 0 bases, with 9 bases sitting between them. CDR3 amino acids: CASSPLPYPNYGYTF. The CDR3 nucleotides are TGTGCCAGCTCACCACTACCCTATCCTAACTATGGCTACACCTTC.

This clone was counted between two and nine times. V usage is TRBV5-1 and J usage is TRBJ1-2; no firm D call. Between the trimmed V and J ends, which lost 4 bases and 8 bases, there was a span of 15 bases. This CDR3 is 13 amino acids long. Germline V gene lookup returns CDR1 SGHRS and CDR2 YFSETQ. CDR3 loop: CASSTGWENGYTF. As DNA, the CDR3 is TGCGCCAGCAGCACTGGGTGGGAGAACGGCTACACCTTC.

The chain recombines TRBV7-3 with TRBJ2-3; 10 bases map to TRBD1. With V trimmed by 4 bases and J by 1 base, 2 bases remained unmatched. Germline V gene lookup returns CDR1 SGHTA and CDR2 FQGTGA. The CDR3 contains 15 residues. The CDR3 coding sequence is TGTGCCAGCAGCTCCGGGACAGGGGGCACAGATACGCAGTATTTT. Translated: CASSSGTGGTDTQYF.

In its sample, this clone was seen a few times. The genes are TRBV7-2 and TRBJ2-7; 9 bases line up with TRBD2. Germline lookup yields CDR1 SGHTA and CDR2 FQGNSA. The CDR3 spans 16 residues. V trimming: 2 bases; J trimming: 3 bases; junction bases outside the gene matches: 8. The CDR3: CASSLRASGVDYEQYF. DNA of the CDR3: TGTGCCAGCAGCTTACGGGCTAGCGGGGTAGACTACGAGCAGTACTTC.

This clone has more than one count but fewer than ten. CDR3 sequence reads: CASHGGANTEAFF. The CDR3, as DNA: TGCGCCTCGCACGGGGGGGCGAACACTGAAGCTTTCTTT. The rearrangement links TRBV5-1 to TRBJ1-1; D may be TRBD1 (6 bases). The CDR3 is 13 amino acids. Germline V gene lookup returns CDR1 SGHRS and CDR2 YFSETQ. V was pared by 10 bases and J by 1 base, with 14 bases between. The whole variable domain, remainder taken from reference TRBV5-1 and TRBJ1-1, is KAGVTQTPRYLIKTRGQQVTLSCSPISGHRSVSWYQQTPGQGLQFLFEYFSETQRNKGNFPGRFSGRQFSNSRSEMNVSTLELGDSALYLCASHGGANTEAFFGQGTRLTVV.

The table lists this clone with a few counts. The rearrangement uses TRBV27 and TRBJ1-1; D remains ambiguous. V lost 5 bases and J lost 2, with 9 bases in between. The length of the CDR3 is 13 residues. CDR1 MNHEY and CDR2 SMNVEV come from the germline V gene (reference sequence). The CDR3 here is CASSAGSNTEAFF. The CDR3, as DNA: TGTGCCAGCAGTGCGGGCTCCAACACTGAAGCTTTCTTT.

The chain joins TRBV7-2 to TRBJ2-2; 7 bases are a match to TRBD1. CDR3 length equals 15 residues. The ends lost 7 bases at V and 8 bases at J; junction bases unmatched: 13. Germline values: CDR1 SGHTA, CDR2 FQGNSA. For the CDR3, the DNA is TGTGCCAGCACCTTGGGACAGTTATTCACGGGGGAGCTGTTTTTT. Its translation is CASTLGQLFTGELFF.

On this clone: Other DNA sequences within the sample encode an identical CDR3. This chain uses TRBV28 with TRBJ2-2; D is possibly TRBD1 (6 bases). Per the germline V gene, CDR1 is MDHEN and CDR2 is SYDVKM. The CDR3 spans 13 residues. The V gene lost 2 bases and the J gene lost 8 bases, with 9 bases spanning the gap. The CDR3 bases are TGTGCCAGCAGTTTAAGGGGGACAGGGGAGCTGTTTTTT. Protein: CASSLRGTGELFF.

The chain has TRBV2 and TRBJ1-2, with D unclear. V lost 4 bases, J lost 0 bases, and 3 bases lay in between. CDR1 and CDR2 from the germline V gene are SNHLY and FYNNEI. The CDR3 loop spans 12 amino acids. CDR3 protein: CASSGANYGYTF. The DNA for the CDR3 is TGTGCCAGCAGTGGAGCTAACTATGGCTACACCTTC. Based on the CDR3 plus reference TRBV2 and TRBJ1-2, the full variable domain is EPEVTQTPSHQVTQMGQEVILRCVPISNHLYFYWYRQILGQKVEFLVSFYNNEISEKSEIFDDQFSVERPDGSNFTLKIRSTKLEDSAMYFCASSGANYGYTFGSGTRLTVV.